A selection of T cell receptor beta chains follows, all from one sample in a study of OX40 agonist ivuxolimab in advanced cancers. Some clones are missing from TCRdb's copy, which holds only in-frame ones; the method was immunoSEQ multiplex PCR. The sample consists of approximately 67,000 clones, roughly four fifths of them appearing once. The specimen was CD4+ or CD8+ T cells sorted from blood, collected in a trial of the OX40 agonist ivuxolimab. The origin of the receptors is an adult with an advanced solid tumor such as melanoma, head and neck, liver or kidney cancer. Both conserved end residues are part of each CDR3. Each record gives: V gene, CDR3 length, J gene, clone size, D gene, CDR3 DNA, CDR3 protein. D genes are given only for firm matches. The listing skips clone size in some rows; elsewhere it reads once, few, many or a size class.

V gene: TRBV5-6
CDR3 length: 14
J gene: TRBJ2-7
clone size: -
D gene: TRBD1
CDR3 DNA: TGTGCCAGCAGGACTCTACAGGGGGTTTACGAGCAGTACTTC
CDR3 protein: CASRTLQGVYEQYF

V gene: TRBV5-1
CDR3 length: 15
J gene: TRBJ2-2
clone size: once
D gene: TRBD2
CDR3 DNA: TGCGCCAGCAGCTTGGCCGAGGGAGGGTCTCGGGAGCTGTTTTTT
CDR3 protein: CASSLAEGGSRELFF

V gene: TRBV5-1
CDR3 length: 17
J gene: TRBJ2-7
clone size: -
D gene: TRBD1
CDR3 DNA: TGCGCCAGCAGCCCCAACCCCGGGACAGGGGGGCAGGGGGAGCAGTACTTC
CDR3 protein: CASSPNPGTGGQGEQYF

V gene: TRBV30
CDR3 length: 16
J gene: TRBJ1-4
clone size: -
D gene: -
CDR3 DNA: TGTGCCTGGAGTGTTTTGTTACCGACAACTAATGAAAAACTGTTTTTT
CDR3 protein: CAWSVLLPTTNEKLFF

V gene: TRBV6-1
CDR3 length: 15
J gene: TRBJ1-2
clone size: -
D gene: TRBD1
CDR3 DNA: TGTGCCAGCAGTACCCGGACAGGGGCAGACTATGGCTACACCTTC
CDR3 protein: CASSTRTGADYGYTF

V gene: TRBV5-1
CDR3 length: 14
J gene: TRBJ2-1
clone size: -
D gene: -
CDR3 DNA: TGCGCCAGCAGCTTGCTCGCGCGGGACAATGAGCAGTTCTTC
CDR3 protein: CASSLLARDNEQFF

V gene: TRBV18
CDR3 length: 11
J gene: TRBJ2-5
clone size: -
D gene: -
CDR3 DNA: TGTGCCAGCTCAAACCAGGAGGCCCAGTACTTC
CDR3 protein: CASSNQEAQYF

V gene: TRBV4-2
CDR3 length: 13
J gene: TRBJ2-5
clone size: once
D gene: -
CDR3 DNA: TGTGCCAGCAGCCTAGGGGTCCAAGAGACCCAGTACTTC
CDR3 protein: CASSLGVQETQYF

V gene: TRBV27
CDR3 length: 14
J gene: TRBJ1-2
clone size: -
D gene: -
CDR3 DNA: TGTGCCAGCAGTTTATCGATAGCAGCGTATGGCTACACCTTC
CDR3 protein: CASSLSIAAYGYTF

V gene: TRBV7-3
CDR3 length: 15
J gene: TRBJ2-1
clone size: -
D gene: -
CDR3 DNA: TGTGCCAGCAGCTTAAGGCAGGGAAATAGAAATGAGCAGTTCTTC
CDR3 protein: CASSLRQGNRNEQFF

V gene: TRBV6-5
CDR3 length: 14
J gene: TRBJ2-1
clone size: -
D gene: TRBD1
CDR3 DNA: TGTGCCAGCAGGGCGGACAGGGGTTACAATGAGCAGTTCTTC
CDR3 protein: CASRADRGYNEQFF

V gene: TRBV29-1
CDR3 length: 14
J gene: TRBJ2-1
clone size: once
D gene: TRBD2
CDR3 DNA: TGCAGCGGACGACTAGCGGGAGGGCCGGGTGAGCAGTTCTTC
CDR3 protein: CSGRLAGGPGEQFF

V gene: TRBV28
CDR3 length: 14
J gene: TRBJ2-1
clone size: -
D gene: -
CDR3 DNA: TGTGCCAGCCGAATTCTGGGGGATCGCAATGAGCAGTTCTTC
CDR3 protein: CASRILGDRNEQFF

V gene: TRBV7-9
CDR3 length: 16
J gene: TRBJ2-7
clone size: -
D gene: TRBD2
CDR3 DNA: TGTGCCAGCAGCTTCCTACTAGCGGGAGGTCGGAACGAGCAGTACTTC
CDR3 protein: CASSFLLAGGRNEQYF

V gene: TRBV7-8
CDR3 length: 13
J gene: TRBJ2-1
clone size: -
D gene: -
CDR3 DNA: TGTGCCAGCAGACGAGACAGGAGCGGTGAGCAGTTCTTC
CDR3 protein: CASRRDRSGEQFF

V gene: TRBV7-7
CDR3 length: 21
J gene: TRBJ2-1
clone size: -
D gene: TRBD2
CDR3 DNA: TGTGCCAGCAGCGTAAATCCGGGACTAGCGGGAGAGGGGGCTACTTTTAATGAGCAGTTCTTC
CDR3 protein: CASSVNPGLAGEGATFNEQFF

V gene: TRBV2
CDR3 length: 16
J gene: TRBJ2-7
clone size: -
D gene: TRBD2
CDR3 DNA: TGTGCCAGCAGTGATGGACTCGCGGGAGGGCCTTACGAGCAGTACTTC
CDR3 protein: CASSDGLAGGPYEQYF

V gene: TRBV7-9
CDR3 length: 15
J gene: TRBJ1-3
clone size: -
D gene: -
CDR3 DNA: TGTGCCAGCAGCCCCCTGGGCACCTCTGGAAACACCATATATTTT
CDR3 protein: CASSPLGTSGNTIYF

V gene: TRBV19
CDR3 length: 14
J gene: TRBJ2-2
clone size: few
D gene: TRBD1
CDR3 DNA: TGTGCCAGTATGTCGACAGGGGGCACCGGGGAGCTGTTTTTT
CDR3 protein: CASMSTGGTGELFF

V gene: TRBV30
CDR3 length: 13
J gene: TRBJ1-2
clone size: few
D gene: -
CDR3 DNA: TGTGCCTGGATCAGGGCAGGCCTCTATGGCTACACCTTC
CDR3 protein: CAWIRAGLYGYTF

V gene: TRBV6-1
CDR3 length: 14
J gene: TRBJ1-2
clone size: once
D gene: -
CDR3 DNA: TGTGCCAGCAGTGACAGGGTTCCAAACTATGGCTACACCTTC
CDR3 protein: CASSDRVPNYGYTF

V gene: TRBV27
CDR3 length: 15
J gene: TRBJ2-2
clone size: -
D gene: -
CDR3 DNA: TGTGCCAGCAGTTTAAATGGCAGGGTGTACGGGGAGCTGTTTTTT
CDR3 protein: CASSLNGRVYGELFF

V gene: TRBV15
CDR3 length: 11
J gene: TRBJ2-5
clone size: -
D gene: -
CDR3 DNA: TGTGCCACCAGCCTCCAAGAGACCCAGTACTTC
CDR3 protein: CATSLQETQYF

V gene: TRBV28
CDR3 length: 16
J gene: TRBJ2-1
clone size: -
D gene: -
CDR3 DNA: TGTGCCAGCAGTCCGCTAGGGGACAAACACTACAATGAGCAGTTCTTC
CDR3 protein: CASSPLGDKHYNEQFF

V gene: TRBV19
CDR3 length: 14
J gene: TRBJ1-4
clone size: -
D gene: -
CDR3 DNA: TGTGCCAGTAGTATTCGGGCCCTTAATGAAAAACTGTTTTTT
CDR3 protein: CASSIRALNEKLFF

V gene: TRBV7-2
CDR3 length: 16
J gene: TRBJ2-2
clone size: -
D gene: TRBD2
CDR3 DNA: TGTGCCAGCAGCGTAATTAGCGGGAGCATTTCCGGGGAGCTGTTTTTT
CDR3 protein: CASSVISGSISGELFF

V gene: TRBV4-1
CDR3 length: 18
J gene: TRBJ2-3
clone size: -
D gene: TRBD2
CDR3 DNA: TGCGCCAGCAGCCAGGTGGGGCTAGCGGGAGGTGGAGAAGATACGCAGTATTTT
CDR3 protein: CASSQVGLAGGGEDTQYF

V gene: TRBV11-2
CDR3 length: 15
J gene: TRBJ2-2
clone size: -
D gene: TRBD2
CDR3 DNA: TGTGCCAGCAGCTTAGATAGCGGGAGAATCGGGGAGCTGTTTTTT
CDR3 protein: CASSLDSGRIGELFF

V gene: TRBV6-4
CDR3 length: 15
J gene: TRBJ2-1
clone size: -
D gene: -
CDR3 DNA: TGTGCCAGCAGCCTCGGACAGAACTCCTACAATGAGCAGTTCTTC
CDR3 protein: CASSLGQNSYNEQFF

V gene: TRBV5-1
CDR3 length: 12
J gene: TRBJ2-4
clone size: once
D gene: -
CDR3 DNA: TGCGCCAGCAGCGGCGAAGAAAACATTCAGTACTTC
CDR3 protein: CASSGEENIQYF

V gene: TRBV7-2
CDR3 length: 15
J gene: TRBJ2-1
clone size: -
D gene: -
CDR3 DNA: TGTGCCAGCAGCCCTAGCCGTGTTTCCTACAATGAGCAGTTCTTC
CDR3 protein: CASSPSRVSYNEQFF

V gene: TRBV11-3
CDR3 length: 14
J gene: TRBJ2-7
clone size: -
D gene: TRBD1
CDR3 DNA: TGTGCCAGCAGCTTGGGACAGGGTCGCGACGAGCAGTACTTC
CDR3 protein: CASSLGQGRDEQYF

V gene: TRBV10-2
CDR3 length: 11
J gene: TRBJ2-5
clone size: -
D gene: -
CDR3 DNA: TGCGCCAGCAATCCGGCAAGGACCCAGTACTTC
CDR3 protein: CASNPARTQYF

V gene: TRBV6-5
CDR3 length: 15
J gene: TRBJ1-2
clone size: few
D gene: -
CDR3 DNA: TGTGCCAGCAGTTATACCCTCGGAAGGGGCTATGGCTACACCTTC
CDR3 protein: CASSYTLGRGYGYTF

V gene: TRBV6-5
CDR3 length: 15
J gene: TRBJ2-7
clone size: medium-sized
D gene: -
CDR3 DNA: TGTGCCAGCAGGCTTGGGGGGCAGTACTCCTACGAGCAGTACTTC
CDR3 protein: CASRLGGQYSYEQYF

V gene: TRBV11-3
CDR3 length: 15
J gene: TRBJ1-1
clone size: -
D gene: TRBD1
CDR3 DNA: TGTGCCAGCAGCGCTCCGGGACAGGGGGCGCCGGAAGCTTTCTTT
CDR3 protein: CASSAPGQGAPEAFF

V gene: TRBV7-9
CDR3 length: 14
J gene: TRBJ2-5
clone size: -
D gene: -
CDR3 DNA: TGTGCCAGCAACGACCCCGTTGGGTTGAAGACCCAGTACTTC
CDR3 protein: CASNDPVGLKTQYF

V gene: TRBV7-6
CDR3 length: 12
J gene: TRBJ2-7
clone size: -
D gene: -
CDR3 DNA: TGTGCCAGCAGCTTAGCAGGGCGCGAGCAGTACTTC
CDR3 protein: CASSLAGREQYF

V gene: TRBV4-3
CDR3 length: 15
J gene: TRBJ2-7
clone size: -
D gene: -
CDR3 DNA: TGCGCCAGCAGCCAAGATTCGGCATCACCCTACGAGCAGTACTTC
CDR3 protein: CASSQDSASPYEQYF

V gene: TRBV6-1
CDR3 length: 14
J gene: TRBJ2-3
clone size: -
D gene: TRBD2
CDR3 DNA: TGTGCCAGCAGTGGACTAGCGGGAGAGGGTACGCAGTATTTT
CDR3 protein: CASSGLAGEGTQYF

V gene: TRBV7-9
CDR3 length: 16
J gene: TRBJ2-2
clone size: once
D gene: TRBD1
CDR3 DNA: TGTGCCAGCAGCTTTAGGACAGGGGGCGCAACCGGGGAGCTGTTTTTT
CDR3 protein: CASSFRTGGATGELFF

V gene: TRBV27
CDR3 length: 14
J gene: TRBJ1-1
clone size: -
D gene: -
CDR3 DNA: TGTGCCAGCAGTCCATGGACGGTGAACACTGAAGCTTTCTTT
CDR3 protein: CASSPWTVNTEAFF

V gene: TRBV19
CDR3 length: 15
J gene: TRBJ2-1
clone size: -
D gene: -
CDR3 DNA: TGTGCCAGTAATCCAGACAGGGACTGGGGCAATGAGCAGTTCTTC
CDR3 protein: CASNPDRDWGNEQFF

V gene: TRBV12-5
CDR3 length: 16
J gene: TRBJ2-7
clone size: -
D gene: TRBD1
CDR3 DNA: TGTGCTAGTGGTTTGGCAACCGGGACAGGGGACCACGAGCAGTACTTC
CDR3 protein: CASGLATGTGDHEQYF

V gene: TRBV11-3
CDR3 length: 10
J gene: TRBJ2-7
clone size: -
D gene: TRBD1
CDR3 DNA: TGTGCCACCAATCCAGGGGGCTGGTACTTC
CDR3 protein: CATNPGGWYF

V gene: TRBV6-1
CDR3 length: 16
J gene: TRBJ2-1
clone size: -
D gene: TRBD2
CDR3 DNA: TGTGCCAGCAGTGGGACTGGGACTACATTCTACAATGAGCAGTTCTTC
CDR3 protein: CASSGTGTTFYNEQFF

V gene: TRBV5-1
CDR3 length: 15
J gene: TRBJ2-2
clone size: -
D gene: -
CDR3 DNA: TGCGCCAGCAGCTTGGTTGGGGCCCAAACCGGGGAGCTGTTTTTT
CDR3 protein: CASSLVGAQTGELFF

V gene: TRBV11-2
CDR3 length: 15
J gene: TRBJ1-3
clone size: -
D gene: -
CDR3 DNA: TGTGCCAGCAGCTTACTAGTGGCCTCCGGAAACACCATATATTTT
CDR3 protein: CASSLLVASGNTIYF

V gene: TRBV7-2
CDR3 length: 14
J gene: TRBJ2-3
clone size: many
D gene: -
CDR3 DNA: TGTGCCAGCAGCATACCTAGCAGAACAGATACGCAGTATTTT
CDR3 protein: CASSIPSRTDTQYF

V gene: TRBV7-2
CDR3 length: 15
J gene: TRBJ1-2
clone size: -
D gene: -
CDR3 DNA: TGTGCCAGCAGCTTACAAGGAGGAAATTTTTATGGCTACACCTTC
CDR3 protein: CASSLQGGNFYGYTF